The T cell receptor (beta chain) described here comes from a study of blood T cell repertoires in COVID-19. Across the whole study: Both acute and convalescent COVID-19 samples were obtained from the United States, Italy and Spain.

The J segment lost 8 bases and the V segment lost 7 bases, leaving 6 bases of the junction unmatched. The CDR3 length is 12 residues. Germline assignment: CDR1 MNHEY and CDR2 SMNVEV (reference sequence). Original handling: Scientists estimated how many nucleated cells there were by amplifying reference gene primers. Assay: immunoSEQ multiplex PCR; the TCRdb copy retains only in-frame clones and omits some. V, J and clone size derive from that table, while D and trimming were established from the DNA sequence. The sample has about 480,000 clones, about nine tenths seen once. The sequenced sample was peripheral blood. This chain uses TRBV27 with TRBJ1-1, with 8 positions matching TRBD1. The clonotype comes from a woman between 50 and 59 years old with COVID-19, enrolled during active disease. The CDR3 nucleotides are TGTGCCAGCACCACAGGGGGGAGGGAAGCTTTCTTT. Its protein product is CASTTGGREAFF.